Included here is one T cell receptor (beta chain) sequence, with context. Treatment: roughly 20 received Ad26.COV2.S at low or high dose, single or two shots; about 5 received placebo; per-sample allocation not given. Sampling was performed 63 days after the first vaccine or placebo injection. This record comes from a study of Ad26.COV2.S vaccination and SARS-CoV-2 variants. Only in-frame clones appear in the TCRdb table, and some are missing; sequencing was by immunoSEQ multiplex PCR. The sample lists about half a million clones; about 88% were seen once. With 3 bases removed from V and 5 bases from J, the gap between germline ends came to 7 bases. Germline V gives CDR1 MDHEN, CDR2 SYDVKM. CDR3 length equals 13 residues.

This sequence originates from a person aged 18-60 years who received the Ad26.COV2.S COVID-19 vaccine or a placebo. The source was peripheral blood, collected in a trial of Ad26.COV2.S vaccine versus placebo. This sequence joins TRBV28 and TRBJ2-2; D gene ambiguous. CDR3 protein: CASSFYGTGELFF. The CDR3 bases are TGTGCCAGCAGTTTTTACGGAACCGGGGAGCTGTTTTTT. Complete variable domain (other parts from reference TRBV28 and TRBJ2-2): DVKVTQSSRYLVKRTGEKVFLECVQDMDHENMFWYRQDPGLGLRLIYFSYDVKMKEKGDIPEGYSVSREKKERFSLILESASTNQTSMYLCASSFYGTGELFFGEGSRLTVL.